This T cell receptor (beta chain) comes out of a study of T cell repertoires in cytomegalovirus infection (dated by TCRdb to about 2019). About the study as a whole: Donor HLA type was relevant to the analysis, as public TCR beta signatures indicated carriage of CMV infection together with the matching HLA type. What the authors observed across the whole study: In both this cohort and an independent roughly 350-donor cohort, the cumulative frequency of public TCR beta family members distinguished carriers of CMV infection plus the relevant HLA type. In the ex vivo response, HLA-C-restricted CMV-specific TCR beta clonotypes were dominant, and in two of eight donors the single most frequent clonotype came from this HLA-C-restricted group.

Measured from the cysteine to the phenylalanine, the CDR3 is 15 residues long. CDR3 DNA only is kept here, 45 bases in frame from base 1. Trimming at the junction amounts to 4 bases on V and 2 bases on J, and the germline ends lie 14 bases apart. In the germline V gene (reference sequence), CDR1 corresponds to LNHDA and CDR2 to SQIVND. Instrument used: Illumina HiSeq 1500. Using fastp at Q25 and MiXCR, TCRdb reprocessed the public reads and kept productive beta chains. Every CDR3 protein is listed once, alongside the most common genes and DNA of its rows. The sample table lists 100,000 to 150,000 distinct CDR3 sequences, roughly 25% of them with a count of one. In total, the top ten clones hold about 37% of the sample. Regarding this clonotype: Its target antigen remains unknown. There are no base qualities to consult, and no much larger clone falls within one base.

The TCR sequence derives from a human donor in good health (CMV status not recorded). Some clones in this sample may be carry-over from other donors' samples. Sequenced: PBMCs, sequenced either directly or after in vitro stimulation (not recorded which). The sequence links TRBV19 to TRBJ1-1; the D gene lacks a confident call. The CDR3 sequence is CASSTEYGVNTEAFF. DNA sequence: TGTGCCAGTAGTACGGAATACGGGGTTAACACTGAAGCTTTCTTT.